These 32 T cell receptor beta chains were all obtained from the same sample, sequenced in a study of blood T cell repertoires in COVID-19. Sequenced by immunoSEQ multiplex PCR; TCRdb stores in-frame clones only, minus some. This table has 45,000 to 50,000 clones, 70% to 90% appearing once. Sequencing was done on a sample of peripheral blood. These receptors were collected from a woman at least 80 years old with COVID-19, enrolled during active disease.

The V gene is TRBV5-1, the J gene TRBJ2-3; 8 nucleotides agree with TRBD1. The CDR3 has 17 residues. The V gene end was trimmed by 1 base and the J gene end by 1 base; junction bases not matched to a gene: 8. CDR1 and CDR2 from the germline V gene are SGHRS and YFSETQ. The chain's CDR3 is CASSLFGQGAGTDTQYF. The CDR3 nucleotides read TGCGCCAGCAGCTTGTTTGGACAGGGAGCGGGCACAGATACGCAGTATTTT.

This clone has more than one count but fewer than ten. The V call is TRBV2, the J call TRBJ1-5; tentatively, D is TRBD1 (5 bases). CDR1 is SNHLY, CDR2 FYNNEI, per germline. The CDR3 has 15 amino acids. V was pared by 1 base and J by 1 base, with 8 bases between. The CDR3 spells CASSEEGLSNQPQHF. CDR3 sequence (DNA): TGTGCCAGCAGTGAAGAGGGGTTGAGCAATCAGCCCCAGCATTTT.

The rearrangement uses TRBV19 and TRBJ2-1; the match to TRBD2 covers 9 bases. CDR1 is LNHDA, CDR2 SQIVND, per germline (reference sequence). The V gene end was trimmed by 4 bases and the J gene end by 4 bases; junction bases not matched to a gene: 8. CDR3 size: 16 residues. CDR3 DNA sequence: TGTGCCAGTAGTAGGGCCACTAGCGGGTTTTACAATGAGCAGTTCTTC. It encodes CASSRATSGFYNEQFF.

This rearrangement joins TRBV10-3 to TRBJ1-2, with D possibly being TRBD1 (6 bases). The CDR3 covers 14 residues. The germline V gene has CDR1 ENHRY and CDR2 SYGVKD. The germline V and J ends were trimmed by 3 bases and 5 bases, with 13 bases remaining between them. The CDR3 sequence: CAISETQGRYGYTF. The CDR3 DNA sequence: TGTGCCATCAGTGAAACACAGGGACGGTATGGCTACACCTTC.

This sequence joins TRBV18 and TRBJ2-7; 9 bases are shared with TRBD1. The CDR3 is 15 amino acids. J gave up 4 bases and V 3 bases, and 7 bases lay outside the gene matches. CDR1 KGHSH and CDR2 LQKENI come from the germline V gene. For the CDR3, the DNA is TGTGCCAGCTCACCTGGGACAGGGAGCCGGTACGAGCAGTACTTC. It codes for CASSPGTGSRYEQYF. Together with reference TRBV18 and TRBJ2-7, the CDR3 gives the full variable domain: NAGVMQNPRHLVRRRGQEARLRCSPMKGHSHVYWYRQLPEEGLKFMVYLQKENIIDESGMPKERFSAEFPKEGPSILRIQQVVRGDSAAYFCASSPGTGSRYEQYFGPGTRLTVT.

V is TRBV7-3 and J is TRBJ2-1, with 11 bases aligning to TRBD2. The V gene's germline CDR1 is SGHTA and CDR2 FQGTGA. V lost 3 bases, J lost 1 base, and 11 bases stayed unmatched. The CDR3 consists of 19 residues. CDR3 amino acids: CASSLTGTSGVNSYNEQFF. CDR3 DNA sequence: TGTGCCAGCAGCTTGACCGGGACTAGCGGAGTGAATTCCTACAATGAGCAGTTCTTC.

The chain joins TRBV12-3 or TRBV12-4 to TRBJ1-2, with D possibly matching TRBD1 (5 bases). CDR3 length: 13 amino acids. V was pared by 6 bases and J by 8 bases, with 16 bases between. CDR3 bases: TGTGCCAGCAGGTCCTCGGGGGGTATCGGCTACACCTTC. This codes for CASRSSGGIGYTF.

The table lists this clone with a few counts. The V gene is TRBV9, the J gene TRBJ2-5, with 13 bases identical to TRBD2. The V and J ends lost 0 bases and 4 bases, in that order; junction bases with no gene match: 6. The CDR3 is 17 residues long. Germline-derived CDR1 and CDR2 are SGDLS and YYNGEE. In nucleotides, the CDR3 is TGTGCCAGCAGCGTAGGTACTAGCGGGGGGGCTGGAGAGACCCAGTACTTC. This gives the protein CASSVGTSGGAGETQYF.

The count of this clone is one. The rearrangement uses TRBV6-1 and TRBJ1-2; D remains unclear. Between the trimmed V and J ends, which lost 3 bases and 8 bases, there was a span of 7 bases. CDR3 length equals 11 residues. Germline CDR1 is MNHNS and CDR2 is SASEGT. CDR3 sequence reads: CASSDGGGYTF. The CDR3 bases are TGTGCCAGCAGTGACGGAGGAGGCTACACCTTC.

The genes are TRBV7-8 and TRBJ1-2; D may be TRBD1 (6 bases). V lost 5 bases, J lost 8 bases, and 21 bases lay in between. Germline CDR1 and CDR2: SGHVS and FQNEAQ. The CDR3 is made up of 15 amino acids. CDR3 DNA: TGTGCCAGCAGCCTACTGGGGGGGCAGGTTGGAGGCTACACCTTC. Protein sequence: CASSLLGGQVGGYTF.

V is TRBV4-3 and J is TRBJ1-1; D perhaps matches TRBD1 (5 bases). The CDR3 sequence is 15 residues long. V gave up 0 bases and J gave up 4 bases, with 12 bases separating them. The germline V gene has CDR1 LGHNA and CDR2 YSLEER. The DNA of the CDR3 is TGCGCCAGCAGCCAAGATCAGGGTGGGCCCACTGAAGCTTTCTTT. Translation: CASSQDQGGPTEAFF.

For the CDR3, the DNA is TGCGCCAGCAGCCCCTGGGCGTTTTTGGAACACACTGAAGCTTTCTTT. It encodes CASSPWAFLEHTEAFF. This chain connects TRBV4-1 to TRBJ1-1; D gene uncertain. CDR3 length: 16 amino acids. V shed 4 bases and J shed 3 bases, with 18 bases lying between them. The germline V gene has CDR1 MGHRA and CDR2 YSYEKL.

The CDR3: CASSTPTGEQYF. The CDR3 DNA reads as TGTGCCAGCAGTACCCCTACGGGCGAGCAGTACTTC. This chain links TRBV6-5 with TRBJ2-7; D gene unclear. Trimming took 5 bases from V and 6 from J, leaving 11 bases between them. Per the germline V gene, CDR1 is MNHEY and CDR2 is SVGAGI. The CDR3 has 12 amino acids.

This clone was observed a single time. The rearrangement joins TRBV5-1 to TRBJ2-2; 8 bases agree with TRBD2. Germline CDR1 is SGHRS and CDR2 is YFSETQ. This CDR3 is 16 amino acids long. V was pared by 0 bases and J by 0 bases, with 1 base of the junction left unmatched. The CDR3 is CASSLAGGPNTGELFF. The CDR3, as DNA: TGCGCCAGCAGCTTGGCGGGGGGGCCGAACACCGGGGAGCTGTTTTTT.

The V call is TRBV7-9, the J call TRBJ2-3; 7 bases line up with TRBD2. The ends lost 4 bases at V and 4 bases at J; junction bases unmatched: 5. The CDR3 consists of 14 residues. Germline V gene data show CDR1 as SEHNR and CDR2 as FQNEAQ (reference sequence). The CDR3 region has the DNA TGTGCCAGCAGCTGGGGGACTAAGTCAGATACGCAGTATTTT. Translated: CASSWGTKSDTQYF.

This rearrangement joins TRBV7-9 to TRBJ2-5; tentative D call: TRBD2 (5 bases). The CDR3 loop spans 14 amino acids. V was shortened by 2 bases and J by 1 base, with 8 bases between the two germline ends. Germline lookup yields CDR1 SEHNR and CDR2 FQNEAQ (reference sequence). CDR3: CASSLNSGQETQYF. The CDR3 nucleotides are TGTGCCAGCAGCTTAAACAGCGGCCAAGAGACCCAGTACTTC.

The CDR3 spells CATSAPQGYEQYF. In nucleotides, the CDR3 is TGTGCCACCAGTGCCCCCCAGGGCTACGAGCAGTACTTC. This chain links TRBV24-1 with TRBJ2-7; a weak D match, TRBD1 (5 bases). The CDR3 contains 13 residues. Deletions cut 5 bases from V and 3 bases from J, with 10 bases between. Germline V gives CDR1 KGHDR, CDR2 SFDVKD.

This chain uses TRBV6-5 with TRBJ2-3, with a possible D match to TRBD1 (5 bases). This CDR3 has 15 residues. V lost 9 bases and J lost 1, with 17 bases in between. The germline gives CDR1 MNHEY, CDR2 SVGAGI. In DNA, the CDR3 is TGTGCCAGTAGCCAGGGCTCTCTCGGCACAGATACGCAGTATTTT. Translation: CASSQGSLGTDTQYF.

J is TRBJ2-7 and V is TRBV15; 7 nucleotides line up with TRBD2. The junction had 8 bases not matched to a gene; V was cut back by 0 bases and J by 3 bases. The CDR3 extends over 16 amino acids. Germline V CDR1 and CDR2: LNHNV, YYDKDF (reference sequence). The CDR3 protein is CATSRERAREGYEQYF. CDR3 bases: TGTGCCACCAGCAGAGAAAGGGCAAGGGAGGGCTACGAGCAGTACTTC.

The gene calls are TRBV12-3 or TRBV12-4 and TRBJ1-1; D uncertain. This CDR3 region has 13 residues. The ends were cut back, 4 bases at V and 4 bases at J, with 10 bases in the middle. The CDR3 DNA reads TGTGCCAGCAGTTCCCAGGCCTTCACTGAAGCTTTCTTT. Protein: CASSSQAFTEAFF.

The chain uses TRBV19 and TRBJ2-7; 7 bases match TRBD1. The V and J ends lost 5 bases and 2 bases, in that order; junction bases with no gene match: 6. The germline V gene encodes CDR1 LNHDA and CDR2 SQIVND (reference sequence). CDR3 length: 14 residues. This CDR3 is CASSDRDRAYEQYF. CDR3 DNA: TGTGCCAGTAGTGACCGGGACAGAGCCTACGAGCAGTACTTC.

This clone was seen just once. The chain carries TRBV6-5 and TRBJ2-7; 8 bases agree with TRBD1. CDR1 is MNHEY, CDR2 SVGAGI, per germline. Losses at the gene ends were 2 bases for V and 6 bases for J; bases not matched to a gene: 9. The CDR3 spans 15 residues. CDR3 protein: CASSYGQGASIEQYF. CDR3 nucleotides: TGTGCCAGCAGTTACGGACAGGGAGCTTCTATCGAGCAGTACTTC.

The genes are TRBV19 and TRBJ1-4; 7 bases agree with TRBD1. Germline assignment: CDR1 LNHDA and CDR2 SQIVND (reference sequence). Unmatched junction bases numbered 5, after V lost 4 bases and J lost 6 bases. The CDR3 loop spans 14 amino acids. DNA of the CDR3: TGTGCCAGTAGTACTAGGACAGGAGATGAAAAACTGTTTTTT. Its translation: CASSTRTGDEKLFF.

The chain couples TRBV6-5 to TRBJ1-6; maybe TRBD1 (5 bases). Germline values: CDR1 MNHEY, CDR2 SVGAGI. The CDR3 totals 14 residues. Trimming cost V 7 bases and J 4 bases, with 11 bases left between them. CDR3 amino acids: CASTPGLYNSPLHF. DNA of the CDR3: TGTGCCAGCACCCCAGGGTTGTATAATTCACCCCTCCACTTT.

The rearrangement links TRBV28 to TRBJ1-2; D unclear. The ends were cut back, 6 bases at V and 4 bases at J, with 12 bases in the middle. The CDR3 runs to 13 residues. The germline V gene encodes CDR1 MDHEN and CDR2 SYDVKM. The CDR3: CASRSSGSYGYTF. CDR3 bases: TGTGCCAGCAGATCCTCGGGGAGCTATGGCTACACCTTC.

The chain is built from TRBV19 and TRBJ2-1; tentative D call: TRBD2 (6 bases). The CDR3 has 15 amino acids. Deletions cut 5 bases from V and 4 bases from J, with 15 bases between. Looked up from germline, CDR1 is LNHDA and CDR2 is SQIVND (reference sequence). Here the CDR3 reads CASSRRAQLYNEQFF. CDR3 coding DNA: TGTGCCAGTAGTCGGAGGGCGCAATTATACAATGAGCAGTTCTTC.

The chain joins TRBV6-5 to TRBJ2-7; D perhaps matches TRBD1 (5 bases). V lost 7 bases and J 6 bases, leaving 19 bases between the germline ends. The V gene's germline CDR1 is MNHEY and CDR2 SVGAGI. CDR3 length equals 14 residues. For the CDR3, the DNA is TGTGCCAGCACAGGACACTTGAACCCTGGCGAGCAGTACTTC. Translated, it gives CASTGHLNPGEQYF.

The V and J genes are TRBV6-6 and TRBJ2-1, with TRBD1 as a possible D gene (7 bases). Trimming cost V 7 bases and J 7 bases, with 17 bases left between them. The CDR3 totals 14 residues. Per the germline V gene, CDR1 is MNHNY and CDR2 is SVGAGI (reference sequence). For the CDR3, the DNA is TGTGCCAGCACTCCCGGGGGACAGTATAATGAGCAGTTCTTC. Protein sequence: CASTPGGQYNEQFF.

The CDR3 loop reads CASSPQGAGTEAFF. The DNA for the CDR3 is TGCGCCAGCAGCCCGCAGGGGGCTGGGACTGAAGCTTTCTTT. The chain joins TRBV4-1 to TRBJ1-1; TRBD1 matches 8 bases. With V trimmed by 4 bases and J by 5 bases, 6 bases remained unmatched. The CDR3 length is 14 residues. CDR1 and CDR2 (germline): MGHRA, YSYEKL.

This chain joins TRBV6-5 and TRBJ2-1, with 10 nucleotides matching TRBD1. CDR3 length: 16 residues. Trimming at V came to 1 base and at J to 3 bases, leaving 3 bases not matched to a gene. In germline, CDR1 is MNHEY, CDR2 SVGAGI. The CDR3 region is CASSYLDRGVYNEQFF. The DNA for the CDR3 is TGTGCCAGCAGTTACTTGGACAGGGGGGTCTACAATGAGCAGTTCTTC.

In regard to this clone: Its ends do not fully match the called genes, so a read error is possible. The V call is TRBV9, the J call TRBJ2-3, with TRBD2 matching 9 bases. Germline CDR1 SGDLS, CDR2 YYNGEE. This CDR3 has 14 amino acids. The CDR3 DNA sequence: TGTACCAGCAGCGCTAGCGGGGTATCAGATACGCAGTATTTT. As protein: CTSSASGVSDTQYF.

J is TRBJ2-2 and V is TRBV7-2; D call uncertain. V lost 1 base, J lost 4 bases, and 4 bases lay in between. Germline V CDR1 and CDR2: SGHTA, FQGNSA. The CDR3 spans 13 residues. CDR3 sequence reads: CASSLEPTGELFF. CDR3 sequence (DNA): TGTGCCAGCAGCTTAGAGCCCACCGGGGAGCTGTTTTTT.